This passage covers 8 T cell receptor beta chains from one sample sequenced in a study of cytomegalovirus exposure and HLA in healthy donors. The PCR contained 60 Vbeta and 13 Jbeta primers. Libraries were prepared by immunoSEQ multiplex PCR; TCRdb keeps only in-frame clonotypes and omits some of them. In the table there are about 110,000 clones, approximately 86% of which are singletons. What was sequenced was PBMCs. Source of these receptors: a man in his forties in good health and CMV-seronegative.

The chain recombines TRBV6-1 with TRBJ1-2; maybe TRBD1 (5 bases). The V end was cut by 2 bases, the J end by 6 bases, with 13 bases between. The CDR3 has 14 amino acids. Per germline, CDR1 MNHNS and CDR2 SASEGT. The CDR3 DNA sequence: TGTGCCAGCAGTGAAACCGCAGGGTACAATGGCTACACCTTC. Translation: CASSETAGYNGYTF.

This chain uses TRBV5-4 with TRBJ2-3; TRBD1 aligns across 7 bases. Trimming removed 2 bases from V and 0 bases from J; junction bases left unmatched: 3. The CDR3 is 15 amino acids. The germline V gene has CDR1 SGHNT and CDR2 YYREEE (reference sequence). The CDR3: CASSLPGGSTDTQYF. The CDR3 nucleotides read TGTGCCAGCAGCTTACCAGGGGGTAGCACAGATACGCAGTATTTT.

In this sample, this clone turned up once. This sequence joins TRBV11-2 and TRBJ2-7; 7 nucleotides match TRBD1. V shed 5 bases, J shed 6 bases, and the junction held 16 bases outside the gene matches. The CDR3 consists of 16 residues. Germline V gene data show CDR1 as SGHAT and CDR2 as FQNNGV. The CDR3 DNA sequence: TGTGCCAGCAGCCACCCCCCGCGACAGGGCCGGGGCGAGCAGTACTTC. It translates to CASSHPPRQGRGEQYF.

The J gene is TRBJ1-1, the V gene TRBV25-1; the match to TRBD1 covers 9 bases. Germline V gives CDR1 MGHDK, CDR2 SYGVNS. With V trimmed by 4 bases and J by 6 bases, 6 bases remained unmatched. CDR3 length: 14 residues. The CDR3 region has the DNA TGTGCCAGCAGTGGGACAGGGGCTTTCTCTGAAGCTTTCTTT. Translated: CASSGTGAFSEAFF.

The rearrangement links TRBV6-1 to TRBJ2-1; D remains ambiguous. The CDR3 is 14 amino acids. V lost 10 bases, J lost 6 bases, and 19 bases lay in between. Germline CDR1 is MNHNS and CDR2 is SASEGT. The CDR3 DNA is TGTGCCACCACCCCCGGTTGGTCGATCAATGAGCAGTTCTTC. This translates into CATTPGWSINEQFF.

The rearrangement uses TRBV19 and TRBJ2-5, with 11 nucleotides matching TRBD2. This CDR3 region has 19 residues. CDR1 and CDR2 from the germline V gene are LNHDA and SQIVND (reference sequence). J gave up 5 bases and V 2 bases, and 16 bases lay outside the gene matches. The CDR3 protein is CASSIRIASGGTSRETQYF. In DNA form, the CDR3 reads TGTGCCAGTAGTATACGCATCGCTAGCGGGGGGACCTCCCGGGAGACCCAGTACTTC.

The gene calls are TRBV2 and TRBJ2-7, with D possibly TRBD2 on 6 matching bases. In germline, CDR1 is SNHLY, CDR2 FYNNEI. The CDR3 has 15 residues. The V end was cut by 4 bases, the J end by 5 bases, with 18 bases between. The CDR3 loop reads CASSGGVNQPHEQYF. In DNA, the CDR3 is TGTGCCAGCAGTGGGGGGGTGAACCAACCCCACGAGCAGTACTTC.

Regarding this clone: Other DNA sequences in the sample encode the same CDR3. V usage is TRBV4-1 and J usage is TRBJ2-3, with 7 bases matching TRBD2. Per the germline V gene, CDR1 is MGHRA and CDR2 is YSYEKL. The CDR3 sequence is 15 residues long. After removal of 1 base from V and 1 base from J, the junction contained 2 bases not matched to a gene. Here the CDR3 reads CASSQGLAGTDTQYF. Here the CDR3 DNA reads TGCGCCAGCAGCCAAGGGCTAGCGGGCACAGATACGCAGTATTTT.